This T cell receptor (beta chain) originates from a study of Ad26.COV2.S vaccination and SARS-CoV-2 variants. Described treatment: some 20 received Ad26.COV2.S at low or high dose, single or two shots; 5 received placebo; per-sample allocation not given. Day 63 after the first injection of vaccine or placebo was the sampling time. TCRdb keeps only in-frame clones here, not all; method: immunoSEQ multiplex PCR. Of hundreds of thousands of clones in the sample, around 88% were seen once. Trimming left V 4 bases short and J 4 bases short, with 16 bases between. Germline CDR1 is LGHNA and CDR2 is YSLEER. This CDR3 contains 15 residues.

The genes are TRBV4-3 and TRBJ1-1; D remains unclear. This clonotype was sampled from a person between 18 and 65 years old who received the Ad26.COV2.S COVID-19 vaccine or a placebo. Source: peripheral blood, taken in a trial of Ad26.COV2.S vaccine versus placebo. The CDR3 bases are TGCGCCAGCAGCCCAACTGAGGGCGGCGGCACTGAAGCTTTCTTT. Translating gives CASSPTEGGGTEAFF.